These T cell receptor beta chains were read from a single sample in a study of CD8 T cells in Susac syndrome. TCRdb re-called the immunoSEQ multiplex PCR reads through MiXCR, storing one row per CDR3 protein. The data contain fewer than 150,000 distinct CDR3 sequences, 94% of them singletons. Material: CD8+ T cells from PBMCs. The receptor source for this set is a human donor in good health. Both conserved end residues are part of each CDR3. The D gene is left open where the match is weak. For some rows the clone size is stated as once, few or many, or as a class when expanded; others skip it.

CDR3 protein: CANSLTSGSGQFF
CDR3 DNA: TGTGCCAACAGCTTGACTAGCGGGAGCGGGCAGTTCTTC
J gene: TRBJ2-1
clone size: NA
CDR3 length: 13
V gene: TRBV7-3
D gene: TRBD2

CDR3 protein: CASTDRGDNEQFF
CDR3 DNA: TGTGCCAGCACCGATAGGGGGGACAATGAGCAGTTCTTC
J gene: TRBJ2-1
clone size: NA
CDR3 length: 13
V gene: TRBV9
D gene: NA

CDR3 protein: CASSVGLGLSYNEQFF
CDR3 DNA: TGTGCCAGCAGCGTAGGGTTGGGACTTTCCTACAATGAGCAGTTCTTC
J gene: TRBJ2-1
clone size: NA
CDR3 length: 16
V gene: TRBV9
D gene: NA

CDR3 protein: CASASSGEKLFF
CDR3 DNA: TGTGCCAGCGCGTCCTCGGGTGAAAAACTGTTTTTT
J gene: TRBJ1-4
clone size: NA
CDR3 length: 12
V gene: TRBV27
D gene: NA

CDR3 protein: CSVEDGQAVSYEQYF
CDR3 DNA: TGCAGCGTTGAAGATGGGCAGGCCGTCTCCTACGAGCAGTACTTC
J gene: TRBJ2-7
clone size: NA
CDR3 length: 15
V gene: TRBV29-1
D gene: NA

CDR3 protein: CASSQLVADTQYF
CDR3 DNA: TGCGCCAGCAGCCAATTGGTCGCAGATACGCAGTATTTT
J gene: TRBJ2-3
clone size: NA
CDR3 length: 13
V gene: TRBV4-3
D gene: NA

CDR3 protein: CASSLGGPIYEQYF
CDR3 DNA: TGTGCCAGCAGCCTTGGAGGGCCAATCTACGAGCAGTACTTC
J gene: TRBJ2-7
clone size: once
CDR3 length: 14
V gene: TRBV12-3/TRBV12-4
D gene: NA

CDR3 protein: CASSPPGTSYGYTF
CDR3 DNA: TGTGCCAGCAGCCCTCCCGGGACCTCCTATGGCTACACCTTC
J gene: TRBJ1-2
clone size: once
CDR3 length: 14
V gene: TRBV3-1
D gene: NA

CDR3 protein: CSVWGGFNYGYTF
CDR3 DNA: TGCAGCGTTTGGGGCGGTTTTAACTATGGCTACACCTTC
J gene: TRBJ1-2
clone size: NA
CDR3 length: 13
V gene: TRBV29-1
D gene: NA

CDR3 protein: CASSWGPGMNTEAFF
CDR3 DNA: TGTGCCAGCAGCTGGGGCCCAGGCATGAACACTGAAGCTTTCTTT
J gene: TRBJ1-1
clone size: NA
CDR3 length: 15
V gene: TRBV5-6
D gene: NA

CDR3 protein: CSARDIGKSYEQFF
CDR3 DNA: TGCAGTGCTAGAGATATAGGTAAAAGTTACGAGCAGTTCTTC
J gene: TRBJ2-1
clone size: NA
CDR3 length: 14
V gene: TRBV20-1
D gene: NA

CDR3 protein: CASSLARGSSSTDTQYF
CDR3 DNA: TGTGCCAGCAGCTTAGCGCGAGGATCCAGCAGCACAGATACGCAGTATTTT
J gene: TRBJ2-3
clone size: few
CDR3 length: 17
V gene: TRBV7-4
D gene: NA

CDR3 protein: CASSPRVWTDTQYF
CDR3 DNA: TGTGCCAGCAGTCCTCGTGTGTGGACAGATACGCAGTATTTT
J gene: TRBJ2-3
clone size: NA
CDR3 length: 14
V gene: TRBV27
D gene: NA

CDR3 protein: CASFGQGAPGANVLTF
CDR3 DNA: TGTGCCAGCTTCGGACAGGGGGCGCCTGGGGCCAACGTCCTGACTTTC
J gene: TRBJ2-6
clone size: NA
CDR3 length: 16
V gene: TRBV2
D gene: TRBD1

CDR3 protein: CASSVGLAVADTQYF
CDR3 DNA: TGTGCCAGCAGCGTTGGACTAGCGGTGGCAGATACGCAGTATTTT
J gene: TRBJ2-3
clone size: NA
CDR3 length: 15
V gene: TRBV9
D gene: TRBD2

CDR3 protein: CSVEEDRGLGETQYF
CDR3 DNA: TGCAGCGTTGAAGAGGACAGGGGACTGGGAGAGACCCAGTACTTC
J gene: TRBJ2-5
clone size: NA
CDR3 length: 15
V gene: TRBV29-1
D gene: TRBD1

CDR3 protein: CASSLSWGEAYEQYF
CDR3 DNA: TGTGCCAGCAGTTTAAGTTGGGGGGAGGCTTACGAGCAGTACTTC
J gene: TRBJ2-7
clone size: NA
CDR3 length: 15
V gene: TRBV28
D gene: NA

CDR3 protein: CASSQPGRVGGYTF
CDR3 DNA: TGTGCCAGCAGCCAACCCGGCAGGGTAGGAGGCTACACCTTC
J gene: TRBJ1-2
clone size: few
CDR3 length: 14
V gene: TRBV9
D gene: NA

CDR3 protein: CASSTPAGYTF
CDR3 DNA: TGTGCCAGCTCAACCCCGGCGGGCTACACCTTC
J gene: TRBJ1-2
clone size: NA
CDR3 length: 11
V gene: TRBV18
D gene: NA

CDR3 protein: CSVEDGTSGSPTDTQYF
CDR3 DNA: TGCAGCGTTGAAGACGGGACTAGCGGGAGTCCCACAGATACGCAGTATTTT
J gene: TRBJ2-3
clone size: NA
CDR3 length: 17
V gene: TRBV29-1
D gene: TRBD2

CDR3 protein: CASSYLSGSVNEQYF
CDR3 DNA: TGTGCCAGCAGCTACCTTAGCGGGAGTGTTAACGAGCAGTACTTC
J gene: TRBJ2-7
clone size: NA
CDR3 length: 15
V gene: TRBV7-9
D gene: TRBD2

CDR3 protein: CASSFIEETQYF
CDR3 DNA: TGTGCCAGCAGTTTTATTGAAGAGACCCAGTACTTC
J gene: TRBJ2-5
clone size: once
CDR3 length: 12
V gene: TRBV28
D gene: NA

CDR3 protein: CASSLNRAYEQYF
CDR3 DNA: TGTGCCAGCAGTTTAAACAGAGCCTACGAGCAGTACTTC
J gene: TRBJ2-7
clone size: few
CDR3 length: 13
V gene: TRBV7-2
D gene: NA

CDR3 protein: CASGSAGYYEQYF
CDR3 DNA: TGTGCCAGCGGGAGCGCGGGATACTACGAGCAGTACTTC
J gene: TRBJ2-7
clone size: NA
CDR3 length: 13
V gene: TRBV27
D gene: NA

CDR3 protein: CASRRRDSDTEAFF
CDR3 DNA: TGTGCCAGCCGTCGGAGGGACAGTGACACTGAAGCTTTCTTT
J gene: TRBJ1-1
clone size: once
CDR3 length: 14
V gene: TRBV7-9
D gene: TRBD1

CDR3 protein: CSVESSGSGANVLTF
CDR3 DNA: TGCAGCGTTGAGTCCAGCGGGTCTGGGGCCAACGTCCTGACTTTC
J gene: TRBJ2-6
clone size: NA
CDR3 length: 15
V gene: TRBV29-1
D gene: NA

CDR3 protein: CSVGLGLDPYNEQFF
CDR3 DNA: TGCAGCGTTGGCTTGGGACTAGACCCCTACAATGAGCAGTTCTTC
J gene: TRBJ2-1
clone size: NA
CDR3 length: 15
V gene: TRBV29-1
D gene: TRBD2

CDR3 protein: CASSGTSGTDTQYF
CDR3 DNA: TGTGCCAGCAGCGGGACTAGCGGCACAGATACGCAGTATTTT
J gene: TRBJ2-3
clone size: few
CDR3 length: 14
V gene: TRBV9
D gene: TRBD2

CDR3 protein: CASSLAGNNEQFF
CDR3 DNA: TGTGCCAGCAGCTTAGCAGGGAACAATGAGCAGTTCTTC
J gene: TRBJ2-1
clone size: NA
CDR3 length: 13
V gene: TRBV7-6
D gene: NA

CDR3 protein: CASSQDSGYEQYF
CDR3 DNA: TGCGCCAGCAGCCAAGATTCGGGATACGAGCAGTACTTC
J gene: TRBJ2-7
clone size: NA
CDR3 length: 13
V gene: TRBV4-3
D gene: NA

CDR3 protein: CASSILGGQTYEQYF
CDR3 DNA: TGTGCCAGTAGTATTTTGGGGGGCCAAACCTACGAGCAGTACTTC
J gene: TRBJ2-7
clone size: once
CDR3 length: 15
V gene: TRBV19
D gene: NA

CDR3 protein: CASSFGSTEAFF
CDR3 DNA: TGTGCCAGCAGTTTTGGATCTACTGAAGCTTTCTTT
J gene: TRBJ1-1
clone size: NA
CDR3 length: 12
V gene: TRBV28
D gene: NA

CDR3 protein: CSASRGNTEAFF
CDR3 DNA: TGCAGTGCTAGTCGGGGGAACACTGAAGCTTTCTTT
J gene: TRBJ1-1
clone size: once
CDR3 length: 12
V gene: TRBV20-1
D gene: NA

CDR3 protein: CASSLNWQAGNEQYF
CDR3 DNA: TGCGCCAGCAGCTTGAATTGGCAGGCAGGGAACGAGCAGTACTTC
J gene: TRBJ2-7
clone size: once
CDR3 length: 15
V gene: TRBV5-1
D gene: NA

CDR3 protein: CASSLWGTGHEQFF
CDR3 DNA: TGTGCCAGCAGTTTATGGGGGACAGGGCATGAGCAGTTCTTC
J gene: TRBJ2-1
clone size: NA
CDR3 length: 14
V gene: TRBV28
D gene: TRBD1

CDR3 protein: CASSLGQGNVYGYTF
CDR3 DNA: TGTGCCAGCAGCTTGGGACAGGGAAATGTCTATGGCTACACCTTC
J gene: TRBJ1-2
clone size: NA
CDR3 length: 15
V gene: TRBV5-6
D gene: TRBD1

CDR3 protein: CAMEGTGELFF
CDR3 DNA: TGCGCCATGGAGGGAACCGGGGAGCTGTTTTTT
J gene: TRBJ2-2
clone size: NA
CDR3 length: 11
V gene: TRBV23-1
D gene: NA

CDR3 protein: CASTMYSNQPQHF
CDR3 DNA: TGTGCCAGCACCATGTATAGCAATCAGCCCCAGCATTTT
J gene: TRBJ1-5
clone size: once
CDR3 length: 13
V gene: TRBV28
D gene: NA

CDR3 protein: CASSFPGEAFF
CDR3 DNA: TGTGCCAGCAGTTTTCCGGGTGAAGCTTTCTTT
J gene: TRBJ1-1
clone size: NA
CDR3 length: 11
V gene: TRBV12-3/TRBV12-4
D gene: NA

CDR3 protein: CASSLTAGLRGTQYF
CDR3 DNA: TGTGCCAGCAGTTTGACTGCGGGACTCCGGGGGACCCAGTACTTC
J gene: TRBJ2-5
clone size: NA
CDR3 length: 15
V gene: TRBV6-2/TRBV6-3
D gene: NA

CDR3 protein: CASSPGGVGRSYNEQFF
CDR3 DNA: TGTGCCAGCAGTCCCGGGGGAGTCGGCCGCTCCTACAATGAGCAGTTCTTC
J gene: TRBJ2-1
clone size: NA
CDR3 length: 17
V gene: TRBV12-3/TRBV12-4
D gene: NA

CDR3 protein: CASSPGLADFYNEQFF
CDR3 DNA: TGTGCCAGCTCCCCGGGACTAGCGGACTTCTACAATGAGCAGTTCTTC
J gene: TRBJ2-1
clone size: NA
CDR3 length: 16
V gene: TRBV6-2/TRBV6-3
D gene: TRBD2

CDR3 protein: CASSSTGVIYEQYF
CDR3 DNA: TGTGCCAGCAGCTCGACAGGGGTGATTTACGAGCAGTACTTC
J gene: TRBJ2-7
clone size: once
CDR3 length: 14
V gene: TRBV7-9
D gene: TRBD1

CDR3 protein: CASSFAGGGREHEQYF
CDR3 DNA: TGTGCCAGCAGCTTCGCCGGGGGTGGTCGGGAACACGAGCAGTACTTC
J gene: TRBJ2-7
clone size: NA
CDR3 length: 16
V gene: TRBV5-6
D gene: NA

CDR3 protein: CASRVNGEYNEQFF
CDR3 DNA: TGTGCCAGCAGAGTCAACGGGGAATACAATGAGCAGTTCTTC
J gene: TRBJ2-1
clone size: NA
CDR3 length: 14
V gene: TRBV2
D gene: NA

CDR3 protein: CASSSITDTQYF
CDR3 DNA: TGTGCCAGCAGTTCGATCACTGATACGCAGTATTTT
J gene: TRBJ2-3
clone size: few
CDR3 length: 12
V gene: TRBV12-3/TRBV12-4
D gene: NA

CDR3 protein: CATSEGLYYEQYF
CDR3 DNA: TGTGCCACCAGCGAAGGACTGTACTACGAGCAGTACTTC
J gene: TRBJ2-7
clone size: NA
CDR3 length: 13
V gene: TRBV15
D gene: NA

CDR3 protein: CASSLTSRAGELFF
CDR3 DNA: TGTGCCAGCAGTTTAACTAGTCGCGCCGGGGAGCTGTTTTTT
J gene: TRBJ2-2
clone size: NA
CDR3 length: 14
V gene: TRBV27
D gene: NA